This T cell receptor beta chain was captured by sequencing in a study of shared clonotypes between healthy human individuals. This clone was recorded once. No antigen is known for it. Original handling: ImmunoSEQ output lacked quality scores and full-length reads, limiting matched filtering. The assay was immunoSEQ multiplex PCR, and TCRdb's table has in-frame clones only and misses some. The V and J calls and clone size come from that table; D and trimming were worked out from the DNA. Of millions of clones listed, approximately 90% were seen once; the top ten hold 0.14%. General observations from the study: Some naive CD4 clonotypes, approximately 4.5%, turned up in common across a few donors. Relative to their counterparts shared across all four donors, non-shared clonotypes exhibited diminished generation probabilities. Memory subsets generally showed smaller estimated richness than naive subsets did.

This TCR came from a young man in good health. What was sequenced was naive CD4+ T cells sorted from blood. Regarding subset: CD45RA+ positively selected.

CDR3 sequence (DNA): TGTGCCAGCAGCTTCAGGGGTTTGCTCTACGAGCAGTACTTC. It encodes CASSFRGLLYEQYF. The rearrangement uses TRBV5-5 and TRBJ2-7, with D possibly matching TRBD1 (6 bases). Trimming took off 2 bases at V and 3 bases at J, with 12 bases between the two ends. From germline, CDR1 is SGHKS and CDR2 YYEKEE (reference sequence). This CDR3 is built from 14 residues.